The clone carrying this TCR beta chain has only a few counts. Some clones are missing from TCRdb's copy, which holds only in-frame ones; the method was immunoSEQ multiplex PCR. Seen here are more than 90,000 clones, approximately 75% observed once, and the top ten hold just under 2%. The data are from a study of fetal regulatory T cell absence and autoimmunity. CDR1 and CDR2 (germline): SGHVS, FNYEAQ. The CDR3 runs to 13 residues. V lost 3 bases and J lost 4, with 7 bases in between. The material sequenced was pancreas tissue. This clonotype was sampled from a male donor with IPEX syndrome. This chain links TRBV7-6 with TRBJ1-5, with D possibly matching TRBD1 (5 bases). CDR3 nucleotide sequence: TGTGCCAGCAGCTTGTGGGGGAATCAGCCCCAGCATTTT. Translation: CASSLWGNQPQHF.